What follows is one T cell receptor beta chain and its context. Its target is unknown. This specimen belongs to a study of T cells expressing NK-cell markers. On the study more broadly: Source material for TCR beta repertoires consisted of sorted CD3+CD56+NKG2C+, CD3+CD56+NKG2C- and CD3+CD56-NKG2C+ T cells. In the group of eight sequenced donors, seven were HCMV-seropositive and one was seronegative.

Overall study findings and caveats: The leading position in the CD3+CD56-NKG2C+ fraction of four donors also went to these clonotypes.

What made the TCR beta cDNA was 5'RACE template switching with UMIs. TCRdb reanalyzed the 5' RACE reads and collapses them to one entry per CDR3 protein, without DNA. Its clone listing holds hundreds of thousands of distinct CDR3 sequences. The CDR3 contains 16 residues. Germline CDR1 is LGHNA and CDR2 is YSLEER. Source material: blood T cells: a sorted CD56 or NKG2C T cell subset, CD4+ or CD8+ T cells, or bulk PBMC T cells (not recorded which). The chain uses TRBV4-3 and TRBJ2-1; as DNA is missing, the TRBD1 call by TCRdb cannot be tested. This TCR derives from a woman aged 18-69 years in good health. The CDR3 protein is CASSLTAPGGRSEQFF.